The rows below give T cell receptor beta chains drawn from one sample of a study of PD-1 blockade in classical Hodgkin lymphoma. Sequenced by immunoSEQ multiplex PCR; TCRdb stores in-frame clones only, minus some. The table lists some 22,000 clones, about 70% of them singletons. This sample comprised peripheral blood mononuclear cells (PBMCs), obtained before the fourth cycle of nivolumab. These TCRs come from a human donor with classical Hodgkin lymphoma. CDR3s include the opening cysteine and the closing phenylalanine or tryptophan. The D gene is left open where the match is weak. Clone size appears in some rows only: once, few, many, or a class for an expanded clone.

j_call v_call clone_size d_call cdr3_nt cdr3_aa
TRBJ1-5 TRBV7-2 few . TGTGCCAGCAGCTTACGACACATACCTAGCAATCAGCCCCAGCATTTT CASSLRHIPSNQPQHF
TRBJ2-7 TRBV5-6 . . TGTGCCAGCAGCTTTGGTGGGGGCTACGAGCAGTACTTC CASSFGGGYEQYF
TRBJ2-7 TRBV2 . TRBD1 TGTGCCAGCAGGGGACAGTACTACGAGCAGTACTTC CASRGQYYEQYF
TRBJ2-7 TRBV5-5 once TRBD1 TGTGCCAGCAGCTTAACAGGGGTTAGCGAGCAGTACTTC CASSLTGVSEQYF
TRBJ2-3 TRBV4-1 . TRBD1 TGCGCCAGCAGCCCTACTTGGACAGGTGACACAGATACGCAGTATTTT CASSPTWTGDTDTQYF
TRBJ2-1 TRBV2 . TRBD2 TGTGCCAGCAGTGAAGAGGCGGGAGGGGTCAATGAGCAGTTCTTC CASSEEAGGVNEQFF
TRBJ1-5 TRBV7-8 . . TGTGCCAGCAGCCACGCACCGTTGGGGGATCAGCCCCAGCATTTT CASSHAPLGDQPQHF
TRBJ2-1 TRBV9 . TRBD2 TGTGCCAGCAGCGCGCTCCTGAGCGGGAGCTCCTACAATGAGCAGTTCTTC CASSALLSGSSYNEQFF
TRBJ1-1 TRBV19 . . TGTGCCAGTACCAACAGCCTAAACACTGAAGCTTTCTTT CASTNSLNTEAFF
TRBJ2-7 TRBV27 . . TGTGCCAGCAGTTGGCAATATAGTGGCGAGCAGTACTTC CASSWQYSGEQYF
TRBJ2-1 TRBV5-4 medium-sized . TGTGCCAGCAGCGAACTAGGGGGGGATGAGCAGTTCTTC CASSELGGDEQFF
TRBJ2-5 TRBV5-6 medium-sized . TGTGCCAGCAGCCCCGACCCTGGCCAAGAGACCCAGTACTTC CASSPDPGQETQYF
TRBJ2-7 TRBV29-1 . TRBD1 TGCAGCGTTGTGACCCCCGGGACAGGTGCCCCCTACGAGCAGTACTTC CSVVTPGTGAPYEQYF
TRBJ2-1 TRBV18 . . TGTGCCAGCTCACCCGGGACCGCAGTACGGAATGAGCAGTTCTTC CASSPGTAVRNEQFF
TRBJ2-5 TRBV18 . TRBD1 TGTGCCAGCTCGCAACCACCGACAGGGGGCGCGAAGACCCAGTACTTC CASSQPPTGGAKTQYF
TRBJ2-6 TRBV7-9 . . TGTGCCAGCAGCTTAGCACAGCAGATTGGGGCCAACGTCCTGACTTTC CASSLAQQIGANVLTF